This is a list of T cell receptor beta chains from one sample in a study of T cell responses to AZD1222 COVID-19 vaccine. The method was immunoSEQ multiplex PCR; TCRdb's version includes in-frame clones alone and lacks a portion of them. The sample has around 120,000 clones, around 93% seen once. The input for sequencing was peripheral blood, taken 28 days after the second AZD1222 dose. The receptors come from an adult who received the AZD1222 COVID-19 vaccine. Both conserved end residues are part of each CDR3. D genes are given only for firm matches. Clone size is given for some rows only: seen once, a few or many times, or a class if the clone is expanded.

clone_size	v_call	j_call	d_call	cdr3_aa	cdr3_nt
-	TRBV18	TRBJ1-2	-	CASSPAGKNYGYTF	TGTGCCAGCTCACCGGCAGGGAAGAACTATGGCTACACCTTC
few	TRBV5-6	TRBJ1-2	-	CASSSLEPIYGYTF	TGTGCCAGCAGCTCCTTGGAGCCGATCTATGGCTACACCTTC
-	TRBV7-9	TRBJ1-5	TRBD1	CASSLPGGYQPQHF	TGTGCCAGCAGCTTACCAGGGGGATATCAGCCCCAGCATTTT
-	TRBV6-2/TRBV6-3	TRBJ2-1	TRBD1	CASSLTDRAGEQFF	TGTGCCAGCAGCCTAACGGACAGGGCTGGGGAGCAGTTCTTC
-	TRBV28	TRBJ1-4	-	CASSSPEQGGEKLFF	TGTGCCAGCAGCTCACCCGAACAAGGGGGTGAAAAACTGTTTTTT
-	TRBV25-1	TRBJ2-5	-	CASSSTREGASETQYF	TGTGCCAGCAGTAGCACTCGGGAGGGGGCTTCAGAGACCCAGTACTTC
-	TRBV10-3	TRBJ2-7	TRBD1	CAISNAGQDSYEQYF	TGTGCCATCAGTAACGCGGGACAGGACTCCTACGAGCAGTACTTC
-	TRBV3-1/TRBV3-2	TRBJ1-1	TRBD1	CASKSGTGDTEAFF	TGTGCCAGCAAATCCGGGACAGGGGACACTGAAGCTTTCTTT
-	TRBV14	TRBJ2-6	TRBD1	CASSQGTGVVGANVLTF	TGTGCCAGCAGCCAGGGGACAGGGGTCGTTGGGGCCAACGTCCTGACTTTC
-	TRBV12-5	TRBJ2-1	TRBD2	CASGLGSSGRYNEQFF	TGTGCTAGTGGCTTGGGCTCTAGCGGGAGATACAATGAGCAGTTCTTC
-	TRBV4-1	TRBJ1-6	-	CASSQDRVNSPLHF	TGCGCCAGCAGCCAAGATCGAGTGAATTCACCCCTCCACTTT
-	TRBV27	TRBJ2-7	-	CASSLSPRRRFYEQYF	TGTGCCAGCAGTTTATCCCCACGGAGGAGATTCTACGAGCAGTACTTC
-	TRBV7-9	TRBJ1-1	-	CASSPTRTTNTEAFF	TGTGCCAGCAGCCCGACCAGAACCACGAACACTGAAGCTTTCTTT
-	TRBV28	TRBJ2-1	TRBD2	CASITGGEGPYNEQFF	TGTGCCAGCATCACCGGGGGGGAGGGCCCCTACAATGAGCAGTTCTTC
once	TRBV5-1	TRBJ2-1	-	CASSGGDSSYNEQFF	TGCGCCAGCAGCGGCGGGGACAGCTCCTACAATGAGCAGTTCTTC
-	TRBV6-5	TRBJ2-1	-	CASRRKDVYNEQFF	TGTGCCAGCAGGCGGAAGGACGTCTACAATGAGCAGTTCTTC
-	TRBV6-5	TRBJ1-1	-	CASRRGGAIRAFF	TGTGCCAGCAGACGGGGGGGCGCGATTAGAGCTTTCTTT
-	TRBV7-2	TRBJ2-3	TRBD2	CASKPLAGADTQYF	TGTGCCAGCAAACCACTAGCGGGAGCAGATACGCAGTATTTT
-	TRBV6-4	TRBJ1-2	TRBD1	CASSVELGTGANYGYTF	TGTGCCAGCAGTGTAGAGTTAGGGACAGGAGCTAACTATGGCTACACCTTC
-	TRBV6-5	TRBJ2-1	-	CASTRDPGRGGEQFF	TGTGCCAGCACCAGGGACCCGGGTCGAGGGGGAGAGCAGTTCTTC
once	TRBV10-3	TRBJ1-1	TRBD1	CATAGQKNTEAFF	TGTGCCACCGCGGGACAGAAGAACACTGAAGCTTTCTTT
-	TRBV3-1/TRBV3-2	TRBJ2-5	-	CASSPPPQLLEETQYF	TGTGCCAGCAGCCCACCCCCCCAACTTTTGGAAGAGACCCAGTACTTC
-	TRBV5-5	TRBJ1-2	TRBD1	CASSRDRARAFGYTF	TGTGCCAGCAGCCGGGACAGGGCTCGGGCGTTTGGCTACACCTTC
once	TRBV20-1	TRBJ2-5	TRBD2	CSASRTSGGQETQYF	TGCAGTGCTAGTAGGACTAGCGGGGGCCAAGAGACCCAGTACTTC
-	TRBV28	TRBJ2-1	TRBD1	CASSHRGPTYNEQFF	TGTGCCAGCAGTCATAGGGGGCCGACCTACAATGAGCAGTTCTTC
-	TRBV5-1	TRBJ2-1	TRBD2	CASSSGGPTEQFF	TGCGCCAGCAGTAGCGGGGGGCCCACTGAGCAGTTCTTC
-	TRBV2	TRBJ1-4	-	CASSEERSSEKLFF	TGTGCCAGCAGTGAGGAGAGGTCTAGTGAAAAACTGTTTTTT
-	TRBV5-1	TRBJ2-7	-	CASSFGQPSYEQYF	TGCGCCAGCAGCTTCGGACAGCCATCCTACGAGCAGTACTTC
few	TRBV10-3	TRBJ1-3	-	CAISEGVGNTIYF	TGTGCCATCAGTGAGGGAGTTGGAAACACCATATATTTT
-	TRBV3-1/TRBV3-2	TRBJ2-2	-	CASSHVEKTGELFF	TGTGCCAGCAGCCATGTCGAAAAGACCGGGGAGCTGTTTTTT
-	TRBV5-6	TRBJ1-5	-	CASSSTGGNSNQPQHF	TGTGCCAGCAGCTCGACTGGGGGCAATAGCAATCAGCCCCAGCATTTT
-	TRBV28	TRBJ2-7	TRBD1	CASNTGTGAPLQYF	TGTGCCAGCAACACCGGGACAGGGGCTCCCTTGCAGTACTTC
-	TRBV25-1	TRBJ1-1	-	CASSEFAGSAEAFF	TGTGCCAGCAGTGAATTCGCGGGGAGCGCTGAAGCTTTCTTT
-	TRBV18	TRBJ2-1	-	CASSPSLARVSYNEQFF	TGTGCCAGCTCACCGTCTCTAGCCCGAGTGTCCTACAATGAGCAGTTCTTC
once	TRBV6-4	TRBJ1-1	TRBD1	CASSDFRDRHQNTEAFF	TGTGCCAGCAGTGACTTCCGGGACAGACACCAGAACACTGAAGCTTTCTTT
-	TRBV2	TRBJ1-5	TRBD1	CASRDRDGNQPQHF	TGTGCCAGCAGAGACAGGGATGGAAATCAGCCCCAGCATTTT
-	TRBV5-1	TRBJ2-2	TRBD1	CASGQGFPGELFF	TGCGCCAGCGGACAGGGCTTCCCCGGGGAGCTGTTTTTT
-	TRBV5-4	TRBJ1-2	-	CASSSAGDYGYTF	TGTGCCAGCAGCTCGGCAGGGGACTATGGCTACACCTTC
-	TRBV6-4	TRBJ1-5	-	CASSPNGGGDQPQHF	TGTGCCAGCAGCCCGAACGGTGGCGGGGATCAGCCCCAGCATTTT
-	TRBV5-1	TRBJ1-1	-	CASSLDGTEAFF	TGCGCCAGCAGCTTAGACGGGACTGAAGCTTTCTTT
-	TRBV18	TRBJ1-1	TRBD1	CASSKQGAVNTEAFF	TGTGCCAGCTCAAAACAGGGGGCCGTGAACACTGAAGCTTTCTTT
-	TRBV6-2/TRBV6-3	TRBJ1-1	-	CASTPRGNTEAFF	TGTGCCAGCACCCCCCGGGGGAACACTGAAGCTTTCTTT
-	TRBV5-1	TRBJ2-6	-	CASSFPSGANVLTF	TGCGCCAGCAGCTTTCCGTCTGGGGCCAACGTCCTGACTTTC
-	TRBV29-1	TRBJ2-1	TRBD1	CSVAGSGTGGYNEQFF	TGCAGCGTTGCCGGCTCGGGGACAGGGGGATACAATGAGCAGTTCTTC
-	TRBV28	TRBJ1-1	-	CASSHTEAFF	TGTGCCAGCAGTCACACTGAAGCTTTCTTT
-	TRBV2	TRBJ2-7	-	CARSGLGGSYEQYF	TGTGCCAGATCGGGACTAGGGGGCTCCTACGAGCAATACTTC
-	TRBV18	TRBJ1-6	-	CASSPNQGTYNSPLHF	TGTGCCAGCTCACCGAACCAGGGGACCTATAATTCACCCCTCCACTTT
-	TRBV6-6	TRBJ1-1	-	CASSKTGLNTEAFF	TGTGCCAGCAGTAAAACAGGACTGAACACTGAAGCTTTCTTT
-	TRBV24-1	TRBJ2-1	TRBD1	CATSESADRVAQFF	TGTGCCACCAGTGAATCGGCCGACAGGGTGGCGCAGTTCTTC
-	TRBV2	TRBJ1-5	-	CASSEERDQPQHF	TGTGCCAGCAGTGAAGAGAGGGATCAGCCCCAGCATTTT